The 17 T cell receptor beta chains given below trace back to one sample, sequenced in a study of PD-L1 blockade in urothelial cancer. The protocol was immunoSEQ multiplex PCR, while the TCRdb copy is restricted to in-frame clones and leaves out a portion. This sample has 75,000 to 95,000 clones, with about 91% found just once. Time point of the sample: peripheral blood 6 weeks after treatment start. The material sequenced was PBMCs, taken around atezolizumab (anti-PD-L1) treatment. The receptors stem from a woman older than 75 with urothelial cancer.

CDR3 DNA: TGTGCCAGCTCACCTAGAGCCACCGAAGAGACCCAGTACTTC. Translated, it gives CASSPRATEETQYF. The chain is built from TRBV18 and TRBJ2-5; D remains ambiguous. V was shortened by 3 bases and J by 3 bases, with 11 bases between the two germline ends. Germline CDR1 is KGHSH and CDR2 is LQKENI. CDR3 length: 14 residues.

This sequence joins TRBV2 and TRBJ1-1, with D uncertain. V was cut by 8 bases and J by 4 bases, with 17 bases left in between. The CDR3 covers 14 residues. CDR1 is SNHLY and CDR2 is FYNNEI in the germline V gene. The CDR3: CASGKRTGATEAFF. The CDR3 bases are TGTGCCAGCGGAAAGCGGACGGGCGCCACTGAAGCTTTCTTT.

This clone was observed a single time. In DNA, the CDR3 is TGTGCCAGTAGCTCCTCTGGGATTTCCTCCGGGGATGAGCAGTTCTTC. This codes for CASSSSGISSGDEQFF. The chain recombines TRBV19 with TRBJ2-1; perhaps TRBD2 as D (5 bases). The CDR3 runs to 16 residues. Looked up from germline, CDR1 is LNHDA and CDR2 is SQIVND (reference sequence). Trimming removed 6 bases at V and 8 bases at J, with 23 bases between.

The V and J genes are TRBV28 and TRBJ2-7, with D unclear. Germline V lookup: CDR1 MDHEN, CDR2 SYDVKM. The CDR3 extends over 11 amino acids. Trimming took 6 bases from V and 0 from J, leaving 3 bases between them. The CDR3 DNA follows: TGTGCCAGCAGCCGCTCCTACGAGCAGTACTTC. The encoded protein is CASSRSYEQYF.

The CDR3 region is CASKDSTYEQYF. The CDR3 coding sequence is TGTGCCAGCAAAGACTCCACCTACGAGCAGTACTTC. V gene TRBV28 combines with J gene TRBJ2-7; D is uncertain. Looked up from germline, CDR1 is MDHEN and CDR2 is SYDVKM. The CDR3 runs to 12 residues. Trimming removed 7 bases at V and 2 bases at J, with 9 bases between.

The J gene is TRBJ2-3, the V gene TRBV27; TRBD2 might be the D (6 bases). CDR1 MNHEY and CDR2 SMNVEV come from the germline V gene (reference sequence). With 6 bases removed from V and 0 bases from J, the gap between germline ends came to 16 bases. The CDR3 has 16 residues. The CDR3 here is CASRRRGLLSTDTQYF. Here the CDR3 DNA reads TGTGCCAGCAGAAGGAGGGGCCTCCTCAGCACAGATACGCAGTATTTT.

This chain uses TRBV27 with TRBJ2-7; TRBD2 agrees at 7 bases. The CDR3 is 12 residues long. Germline trimming cut 9 bases from V and 4 bases from J; bases unmatched to any gene: 6. The germline CDR1 and CDR2 sequences are MNHEY and SMNVEV (reference sequence). DNA of the CDR3: TGTGCCAGTAGGACTAGTAGTTACGAGCAGTACTTC. Amino acid sequence: CASRTSSYEQYF.

The V call is TRBV27, the J call TRBJ2-1; unclear D gene. The V end was cut by 6 bases, the J end by 6 bases, with 18 bases between. The germline V gene encodes CDR1 MNHEY and CDR2 SMNVEV (reference sequence). The CDR3 loop spans 15 amino acids. CDR3 sequence: CASSQAPRQTNEQFF. CDR3 sequence (DNA): TGTGCCAGCAGCCAGGCCCCGCGTCAGACCAATGAGCAGTTCTTC.

V usage is TRBV9 and J usage is TRBJ2-3, with D possibly matching TRBD2 (5 bases). Germline CDR1 reads SGDLS; CDR2 reads YYNGEE. This CDR3 spans 15 amino acids. V lost 4 bases, J lost 2 bases, and 14 bases lay in between. CDR3 residues: CASSTASHSTDTQYF. CDR3 bases: TGTGCCAGCAGCACCGCTAGCCATTCCACAGATACGCAGTATTTT.

The chain couples TRBV5-8 to TRBJ2-5; 7 nucleotides align to TRBD2. The CDR3 spans 14 residues. With V trimmed by 3 bases and J by 3 bases, 5 bases remained unmatched. The germline V gene has CDR1 SGHTS and CDR2 YDEGEE. The CDR3 sequence: CASSSPGTKETQYF. The CDR3 DNA is TGTGCCAGCAGCTCCCCCGGGACTAAAGAGACCCAGTACTTC.

This clone was detected only once. The CDR3 DNA is TGTGCCACCAGCGCTAGGACAGGTCTTAACTATGGCTACACCTTC. Translated, it gives CATSARTGLNYGYTF. The chain has TRBV15 and TRBJ1-2; 7 bases agree with TRBD1. The CDR3 consists of 15 residues. The V gene end was trimmed by 5 bases and the J gene end by 1 base; junction bases not matched to a gene: 7. Looked up from germline, CDR1 is LNHNV and CDR2 is YYDKDF (reference sequence).

The chain employs TRBV27 and TRBJ2-5; 8 nucleotides agree with TRBD2. There are 15 residues in the CDR3. The V gene end was trimmed by 5 bases and the J gene end by 2 bases; junction bases not matched to a gene: 7. Germline lookup yields CDR1 MNHEY and CDR2 SMNVEV (reference sequence). CDR3 sequence reads: CASSRTSGDQETQYF. CDR3 sequence (DNA): TGTGCCAGCAGTAGAACTAGCGGAGATCAAGAGACCCAGTACTTC.

This chain joins TRBV5-1 and TRBJ2-2; D unresolved. Germline-derived CDR1 and CDR2 are SGHRS and YFSETQ. The CDR3 sequence is 16 residues long. Between the trimmed V and J ends, which lost 0 bases and 1 base, there was a span of 10 bases. The CDR3 coding sequence is TGCGCCAGCAGCTTGGTCCTAGTCGGGAACACCGGGGAGCTGTTTTTT. It yields the protein CASSLVLVGNTGELFF.

The gene calls are TRBV19 and TRBJ2-7; D is perhaps TRBD2 (6 bases). Germline V lookup: CDR1 LNHDA, CDR2 SQIVND (reference sequence). This CDR3 contains 15 residues. V dropped 6 bases and J dropped 6 bases, with 21 bases sitting between them. CDR3 sequence reads: CASRVRDSPGTEQYF. In DNA, the CDR3 is TGTGCCAGTAGGGTGCGGGACTCCCCCGGAACCGAGCAGTACTTC.

The J gene is TRBJ2-2, the V gene TRBV5-1, with 10 bases that match TRBD2. The V gene's germline CDR1 is SGHRS and CDR2 YFSETQ. The V segment lost 4 bases and the J segment 5 bases; nucleotides outside the gene matches: 11. The CDR3 is 17 amino acids. DNA of the CDR3: TGCGCCAGCAGCCCCCTCGTATCAGCGGGAGGGACCGGGGAGCTGTTTTTT. It codes for CASSPLVSAGGTGELFF. The variable domain in full, with the rest retrieved from reference TRBV5-1 and TRBJ2-2, is KAGVTQTPRYLIKTRGQQVTLSCSPISGHRSVSWYQQTPGQGLQFLFEYFSETQRNKGNFPGRFSGRQFSNSRSEMNVSTLELGDSALYLCASSPLVSAGGTGELFFGEGSRLTVL.

The gene calls are TRBV27 and TRBJ2-7; weak D call: TRBD2 (6 bases). The ends were cut back, 6 bases at V and 4 bases at J, with 16 bases in the middle. The CDR3 spans 14 residues. Germline V lookup: CDR1 MNHEY, CDR2 SMNVEV (reference sequence). CDR3 nucleotides: TGTGCCAGCAGGCGTCGGACGCGGGATTACGAGCAGTACTTC. It encodes CASRRRTRDYEQYF.

The gene calls are TRBV9 and TRBJ2-1; 11 nucleotides align to TRBD2. V shed 0 bases and J 7 bases; nucleotides not matched to a gene: 3. CDR1 is SGDLS and CDR2 is YYNGEE in the germline V gene. This CDR3 has 15 amino acids. In nucleotides, the CDR3 is TGTGCCAGCAGCGTAGATCCTAGCGGGAGGAATGAGCAGTTCTTC. Translating it yields CASSVDPSGRNEQFF.